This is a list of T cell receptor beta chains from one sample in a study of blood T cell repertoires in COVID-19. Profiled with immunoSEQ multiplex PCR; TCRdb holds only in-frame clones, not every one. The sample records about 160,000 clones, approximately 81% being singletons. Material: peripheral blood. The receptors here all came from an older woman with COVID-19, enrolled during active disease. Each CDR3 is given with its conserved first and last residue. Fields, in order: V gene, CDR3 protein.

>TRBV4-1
CASSQDKDSVFYNSPLHF
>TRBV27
CASRTAGNLKETQYF
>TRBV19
CASSITGAVTEAFF
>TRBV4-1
CASSQPDRGRRNTEAFF
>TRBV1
CTSSHPTSGSLDEQFF
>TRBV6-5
CASSRQGRLSDTIYF
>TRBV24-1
CATSDTGTSGYNEQFF
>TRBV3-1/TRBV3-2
CASSHPRGTSGRYNEQFF
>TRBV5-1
CASSPASGDVETQYF
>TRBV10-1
CASSDPTGPSTGELFF
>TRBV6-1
CASSEGGANGYTF
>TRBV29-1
CSAGGTGGSPLHF
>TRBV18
CASSFSGNEQFF
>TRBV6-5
CASSYSTGLTNSPLHF
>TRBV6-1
CASSEAFVRGYGYTF
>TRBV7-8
CASSFSGNEQFF
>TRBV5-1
CASSIGRGGTDTQYF
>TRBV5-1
CASSLGQGAIQYF
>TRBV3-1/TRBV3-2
CASSQDFSRNQPQHF
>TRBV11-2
CASSLGYEREDSYNEQFF
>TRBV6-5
CASRIDSSGANVLTF
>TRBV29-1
CSVTVLAGGYTDTQYF
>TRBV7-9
CASSLATGQGSYEQYF
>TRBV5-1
CASSSRDINYGYTF
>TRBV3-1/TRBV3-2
CASSILDETEAFF
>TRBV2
CASLSTSGYYEQYF
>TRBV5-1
CASSRAPGPGGNTEAFF
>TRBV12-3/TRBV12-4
CASSLEGVSGYTF
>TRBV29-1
CSARTGNEAFF
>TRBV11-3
CASSRHQQSLNTEAFF
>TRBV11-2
CASSRGGTNLHF
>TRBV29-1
CSVGELLDSPLHF
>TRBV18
CASSPRGAGAGDTQYF
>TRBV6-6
CASRDDSRSGNTIYF
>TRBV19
CASSRTSMSNEQFF
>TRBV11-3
CASSFSATSQNEQFF
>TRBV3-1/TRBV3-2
CASSQVIGATDTQYF
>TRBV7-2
CASNPPRDEQFF
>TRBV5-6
CASSSLGTGGYQETQYF
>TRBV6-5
CASSYSNQGRTEAFF
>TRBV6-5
CASSRQRGQETQYF
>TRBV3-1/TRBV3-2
CASSQAQGDYGYTF
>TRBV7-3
CASSPSLGNNSPLHF
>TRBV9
CASSLRARDTEAFF
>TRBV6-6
CASTPDRERGYGYTF
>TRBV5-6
CASSYEWSRVDSPLHF